The rows below give T cell receptor beta chains drawn from one sample of a study of blood T cell repertoires in COVID-19. The method was immunoSEQ multiplex PCR; TCRdb's version includes in-frame clones alone and lacks a portion of them. The sample has roughly 84,000 clones, roughly 80% seen once. The sample comprised peripheral blood. The source is a middle-aged woman with active or convalescent COVID-19. Each CDR3 is given with its conserved first and last residue. Each record gives: J gene, D gene, V gene, clone size, CDR3 DNA, CDR3 protein. A D gene is named only where the DNA matches it firmly. Expanded clones get a size class; other rows say once, few or many, or leave the size out.

>TRBJ1-4|NA|TRBV28|NA
TGTGCCAGCAGTTTCTACGGGGGAGCAACTAATGAAAAACTGTTTTTT
CASSFYGGATNEKLFF
>TRBJ2-5|TRBD2|TRBV5-6|NA
TGTGCCAGCACCCTGCGGCTAGCGGGATGGGCAGAGACCCAGTACTTC
CASTLRLAGWAETQYF
>TRBJ2-7|NA|TRBV28|few
TGTGCCAGCAGCCCGGGACTCCTGAGCTCCTACGAGCAGTACTTC
CASSPGLLSSYEQYF
>TRBJ2-7|NA|TRBV28|NA
TGTGCCAGCAGTTTATCCAGGGTGCGAGAGCAGTACTTC
CASSLSRVREQYF
>TRBJ2-5|NA|TRBV11-1|NA
TGTGCCAGCAGCTTAGGCAGAAAAGAGACCCAGTACTTC
CASSLGRKETQYF
>TRBJ1-6|TRBD1|TRBV28|NA
TGTGCCAGCAGTTTAGGGACAGGGGTCGGGAATTCACCCCTCCACTTT
CASSLGTGVGNSPLHF
>TRBJ1-6|NA|TRBV28|once
TGTGCCAGCGGGGCCGGGACATACAATAATTCACCCCTCCACTTT
CASGAGTYNNSPLHF
>TRBJ2-3|TRBD2|TRBV27|once
TGTGCCAGCAGTTTAAGGACTAGTGTCACAGATACGCAGTATTTT
CASSLRTSVTDTQYF
>TRBJ2-1|NA|TRBV7-7|NA
TGTGCCAGCAGCTTTTCCCAAATGTCCTCCTACAATGAGCAGTTCTTC
CASSFSQMSSYNEQFF
>TRBJ2-5|NA|TRBV2|NA
TGTGCCAGCAGTCGCGGGCTACTCCAAGAGACCCAGTACTTC
CASSRGLLQETQYF
>TRBJ2-3|NA|TRBV5-1|NA
TGCGCCAGCAGCCCCGGACAACAAGGGACAGATACGCAGTATTTT
CASSPGQQGTDTQYF
>TRBJ1-2|NA|TRBV5-4|NA
TGTGCCAGCAGCTGGAGGGGTAGCTCGGCCTATGGCTACACCTTC
CASSWRGSSAYGYTF
>TRBJ2-7|TRBD2|TRBV4-3|NA
TGCGCCAGCAGCCAAGATGGGACTAGCGTGTCCTACGAGCAGTACTTC
CASSQDGTSVSYEQYF
>TRBJ2-2|TRBD1|TRBV6-5|NA
TGTGCCAGCACCCCGACAGGGGAAGTCGGGGAGCTGTTTTTT
CASTPTGEVGELFF
>TRBJ1-2|NA|TRBV11-2|NA
TGTGCCAGCAGCTTAGATATACAGGGAAGGAGTGGCTACACCTTC
CASSLDIQGRSGYTF
>TRBJ1-2|NA|TRBV7-2|NA
TGTGCCAGCAGCCTGTGGGCAGGGGTATTAGCTAACTATGGCTACACCTTC
CASSLWAGVLANYGYTF
>TRBJ2-5|TRBD1|TRBV9|NA
TGTGCCAGCAGCCCCTGGGACAGAAAGCAAGAGACCCAGTACTTC
CASSPWDRKQETQYF